A selection of T cell receptor beta chains follows, all from one sample in a study of Ad26.COV2.S vaccination and SARS-CoV-2 variants. Using immunoSEQ multiplex PCR, the repertoire was profiled, and TCRdb retains in-frame clones only, with some absent. The data contain around 250,000 clones, 70% to 90% of them singletons. The sample here was peripheral blood, taken in a trial of Ad26.COV2.S vaccine versus placebo. Receptors were obtained from a person aged 18-60 years who received the Ad26.COV2.S COVID-19 vaccine or a placebo. Each CDR3 is given with its conserved first and last residue. The D gene is left open where the match is weak. Size is omitted from some rows. Given values are once, few, many or a class for expanded clones.

clone_size	d_call	v_call	j_call	cdr3_nt	cdr3_aa
.	.	TRBV6-2/TRBV6-3	TRBJ1-5	TGTGCCAGCAGTCGCGGGTCAGATGGGGGTCAGCCCCAGCATTTT	CASSRGSDGGQPQHF
.	.	TRBV5-1	TRBJ2-5	TGCGCCAGTAACCCCGCCTATGGGCTAGAGACCCAGTACTTC	CASNPAYGLETQYF
.	.	TRBV19	TRBJ2-3	TGTGCTGCATCGGGACTGCTCTTCACAGATACGCAGTATTTT	CAASGLLFTDTQYF
.	TRBD1	TRBV4-3	TRBJ1-1	TGCGCCAGCAGCCAAGGAGGACAGGGGGAAGATGAAGCTTTCTTT	CASSQGGQGEDEAFF
.	.	TRBV25-1	TRBJ2-1	TGTGCCAGCAGTGAATGGGGATTCGGGTGGGCCAATGAGCAGTTCTTC	CASSEWGFGWANEQFF
.	.	TRBV18	TRBJ2-7	TGTGCCAGCTCACCTGACTTTGGTTCCTACGAGCAGTACTTC	CASSPDFGSYEQYF
.	.	TRBV10-3	TRBJ2-3	TGTGCCTCACGGGCAGGGAGCACAGATACGCAGTATTTT	CASRAGSTDTQYF
.	TRBD2	TRBV5-8	TRBJ2-1	TGTGCCAGCAGCTTCAGGACTAGCGGATACAATGAGCAGTTCTTC	CASSFRTSGYNEQFF
.	TRBD1	TRBV29-1	TRBJ1-2	TGCAGCGCCTTCACAGGGGAGGAGAATGGCTACACCTTC	CSAFTGEENGYTF
.	.	TRBV19	TRBJ1-3	TGTGCCAGGACAGGCTCGGACACCATATATTTT	CARTGSDTIYF
.	.	TRBV4-3	TRBJ1-4	TGCGCCAGCAGCCAAGATCAGGGGCAGGGAATAGAAAAACTGTTTTTT	CASSQDQGQGIEKLFF
once	.	TRBV6-5	TRBJ1-5	TGTGCCAGTAAAACGGGGAGCAATCAGCCCCAGCATTTT	CASKTGSNQPQHF
.	.	TRBV10-3	TRBJ1-1	TGTGCCATCAGGGGAGGGGGGGAGGACACTGAAGCTTTCTTT	CAIRGGGEDTEAFF
.	.	TRBV20-1	TRBJ1-2	TGCAGTGCTGTCAGCTATGGCTACACCTTC	CSAVSYGYTF
.	.	TRBV5-4	TRBJ1-6	TGTGCCAGCAGCTTGGATTGGGGACCTAATTCACCCCTCCACTTT	CASSLDWGPNSPLHF
.	TRBD1	TRBV7-3	TRBJ1-1	TGTGCCAGCAGCCCAAATCAGGGGGCGCTTACTGAAGCTTTCTTT	CASSPNQGALTEAFF
.	TRBD1	TRBV5-1	TRBJ2-5	TGCGCCAGCAGCTTGGCAGGGGGAAACCAAGAGACCCAGTACTTC	CASSLAGGNQETQYF
few	TRBD2	TRBV18	TRBJ2-2	TGTGCCAGCTCACCAACTAGCGGGGCCGGGGAGCTGTTTTTT	CASSPTSGAGELFF
.	.	TRBV6-5	TRBJ2-1	TGTGCCAGCAGTCACACTCGCGGTGGCGGGCAGTTCTTC	CASSHTRGGGQFF
once	.	TRBV19	TRBJ2-4	TGTGCCAGTAGGGACGGACTAGCCAAAAACATTCAGTACTTC	CASRDGLAKNIQYF
.	TRBD2	TRBV6-2/TRBV6-3	TRBJ2-1	TGTGCCAGCAGTGAGGGGACTAGCGGGACCCTGTGGCGGCAGTTCTTC	CASSEGTSGTLWRQFF
.	.	TRBV18	TRBJ2-3	TGTGCCAGCTCATACACGGGTAGCACAGATACGCAGTATTTT	CASSYTGSTDTQYF
.	TRBD2	TRBV11-1	TRBJ2-5	TGTGCCAGCAGCAAAACTAGCGGGAGACAAGAGACCCAGTACTTC	CASSKTSGRQETQYF
.	.	TRBV30	TRBJ2-3	TGTGCCTGCCCCCGGGGGGCGGGCACAGATACGCAGTATTTT	CACPRGAGTDTQYF
.	.	TRBV6-5	TRBJ1-1	TGTGCCAGCAATCCGGAGGCTAACACTGAAGCTTTCTTT	CASNPEANTEAFF
.	TRBD2	TRBV7-2	TRBJ2-1	TGTGCCAGCAGCTTAGTGGGGGGGGGATCGTACAATGAGCAGTTCTTC	CASSLVGGGSYNEQFF
.	.	TRBV5-6	TRBJ1-4	TGTGCCAGCAGCTTGGGTTATGAAAAACTGTTTTTT	CASSLGYEKLFF
.	TRBD2	TRBV5-8	TRBJ2-3	TGTGCCAGCAGGGAAGGCGGGGGGACGTTCCACAATACGCAGTATTTT	CASREGGGTFHNTQYF
.	.	TRBV3-1/TRBV3-2	TRBJ1-2	TGTGCCAGCCGGAGGGGGGGGACTTATGGCTACACCTTC	CASRRGGTYGYTF
.	TRBD1	TRBV2	TRBJ2-2	TGTGCCAGCAGCCAAGGACAGGGGAACACCGGGGAGCTGTTTTTT	CASSQGQGNTGELFF
.	.	TRBV7-9	TRBJ2-1	TGTGCCAGCAGCAATAAGGGCAATCCAAAGAACAATGAGCAGTTCTTC	CASSNKGNPKNNEQFF
.	TRBD1	TRBV6-5	TRBJ1-2	TGTGCCAGCAGTTACGGACAGGGAGCTAACTATGGCTACACCTTC	CASSYGQGANYGYTF
.	TRBD1	TRBV27	TRBJ1-2	TGTGCCAGCAGTGACAGGGGTTATCCTTGGGATGGCTACACCTTC	CASSDRGYPWDGYTF
.	TRBD1	TRBV6-6	TRBJ1-5	TGTGCCAGCAGTTACTCGACAGGGGCTACCCAGCCCCAGCATTTT	CASSYSTGATQPQHF
few	.	TRBV7-9	TRBJ2-3	TGTGCCAGCAGGCCCGACTGGACAGATACGCAGTATTTT	CASRPDWTDTQYF
.	TRBD1	TRBV6-5	TRBJ1-2	TGTGCCAGCAGGGAGCTGACAGGGGGCGCGGGAGGCTACACCTTC	CASRELTGGAGGYTF
.	.	TRBV6-6	TRBJ1-1	TGTGCCAGCAGTGCCCAGAAGAACACTGAAGCTTTCTTT	CASSAQKNTEAFF
.	.	TRBV6-2/TRBV6-3	TRBJ1-2	TGTGCCAGCAGCTTCGAAATGAGTCTAGTTGGCTACACCTTC	CASSFEMSLVGYTF
.	TRBD1	TRBV7-6	TRBJ2-2	TGTGCCAGCAGCTTACTCCGGGACAGTGTGATCACCGGGGAGCTGTTTTTT	CASSLLRDSVITGELFF
.	.	TRBV7-3	TRBJ2-3	TGTGCCAGCAGCATCGTTCTAGGTGCAGATACGCAGTATTTT	CASSIVLGADTQYF
.	TRBD2	TRBV13	TRBJ2-4	TGTGCCAGCAGCTTAACCCGACTAGCGGGGGGGTTTCTAGCCAAAAACATTCAGTACTTC	CASSLTRLAGGFLAKNIQYF
.	.	TRBV27	TRBJ1-1	TGTGCCAGCAGTTTATTGCAGGGGAGGCCGAACACTGAAGCTTTCTTT	CASSLLQGRPNTEAFF
.	TRBD1	TRBV27	TRBJ1-4	TGTGCCAGCAGTTTGGGACAGGGCTTAGATAATGAAAAACTGTTTTTT	CASSLGQGLDNEKLFF
.	TRBD1	TRBV7-2	TRBJ2-7	TGTGCCAGCAGCTTTTTGGGACAGTATTACGAGCAGTACTTC	CASSFLGQYYEQYF
.	TRBD2	TRBV18	TRBJ2-4	TGTGCCAGCTCACCACCGGGACTAGCGTCGGCCAAAAACATTCAGTACTTC	CASSPPGLASAKNIQYF
.	.	TRBV30	TRBJ1-1	TGTGCCTGGAGTGGGGGGTTACCAAACACTGAAGCTTTCTTT	CAWSGGLPNTEAFF
few	.	TRBV7-9	TRBJ2-7	TGTGCCAGCAGCGATGGCCGCGGAGAGTACTTC	CASSDGRGEYF
.	.	TRBV30	TRBJ1-2	TGTGCCTGGAGTTTGACGAGGGGGGGCTATGGCTACACCTTC	CAWSLTRGGYGYTF